The present entry profiles one TCR beta chain with its context. Produced via immunoSEQ multiplex PCR; TCRdb's table is partial and in-frame only. Among 40,000 or so clones listed, about nine tenths were seen once. This record comes from a study of T cell changes during pregnancy in multiple sclerosis. The CDR3 has 17 residues. The germline V and J ends were trimmed by 7 bases and 0 bases, with 18 bases remaining between them. Germline V CDR1 and CDR2: WNHNN, SYGVQD (reference sequence). The chain recombines TRBV10-1 with TRBJ1-4; D unresolved. Sequencing was performed on CD8+ T cells from peripheral blood mononuclear cells, taken before pregnancy. The receptor was isolated from a female donor with multiple sclerosis, enrolled in a pregnancy study. Here the CDR3 reads CASTEGFPRPTNEKLFF. In DNA, the CDR3 is TGCGCCAGCACCGAGGGCTTTCCACGGCCAACTAATGAAAAACTGTTTTTT.